This T cell receptor beta chain was retrieved from a study of T cell repertoires in cytomegalovirus infection. Overall study: Indications of both CMV infection and matching HLA type were provided by public TCR beta signatures.

Overall study findings and caveats: Carriers of CMV plus the relevant HLA were identified by cumulative public TCR beta family frequency. HLA-C-restricted CMV clonotypes gave the most frequent clonotype in two of eight donors.

TCRdb re-called the reads with MiXCR, one entry per CDR3 protein. The sample includes roughly 760,000 distinct CDR3 sequences, 35% of them seen just once. This clonotype was seen repeatedly, ten times or more. Antigen specificity is unknown. Input material: PBMCs. The receptor was isolated from a human donor in good health (CMV status not recorded). Some clones in this sample may be carry-over from other donors' samples.

CDR3 nucleotides: TGTGCCAGCACCCCGGACAGCTATGGCTACACCTTC. Its protein is CASTPDSYGYTF. The V call is TRBV12-3 or TRBV12-4, the J call TRBJ1-2, with D possibly TRBD1 on 6 matching bases. The CDR3 extends over 12 amino acids. V was cut by 7 bases and J by 4 bases, with 10 bases left in between.